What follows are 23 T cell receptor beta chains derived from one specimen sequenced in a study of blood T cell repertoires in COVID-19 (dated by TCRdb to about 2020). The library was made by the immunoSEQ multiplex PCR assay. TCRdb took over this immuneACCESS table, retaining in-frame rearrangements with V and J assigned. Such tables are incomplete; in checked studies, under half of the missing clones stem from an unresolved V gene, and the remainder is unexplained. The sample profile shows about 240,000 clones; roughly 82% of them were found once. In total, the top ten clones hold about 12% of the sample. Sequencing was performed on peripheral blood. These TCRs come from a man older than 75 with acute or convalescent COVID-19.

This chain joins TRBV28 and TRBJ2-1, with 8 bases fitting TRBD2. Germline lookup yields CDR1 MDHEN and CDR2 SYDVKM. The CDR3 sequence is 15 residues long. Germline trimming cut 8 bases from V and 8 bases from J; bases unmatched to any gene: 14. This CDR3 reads CASRLIRAGGDEQFF. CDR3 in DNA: TGTGCCAGCCGTCTCATTAGGGCGGGAGGTGATGAGCAGTTCTTC.

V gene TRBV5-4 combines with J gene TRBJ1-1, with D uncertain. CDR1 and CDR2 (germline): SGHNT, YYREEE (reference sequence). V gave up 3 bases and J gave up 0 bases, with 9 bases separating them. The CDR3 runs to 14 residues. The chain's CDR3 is CASSWPGMNTEAFF. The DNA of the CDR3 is TGTGCCAGCAGCTGGCCGGGGATGAACACTGAAGCTTTCTTT. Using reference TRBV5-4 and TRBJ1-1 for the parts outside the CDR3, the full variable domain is ETGVTQSPTHLIKTRGQQVTLRCSSQSGHNTVSWYQQALGQGPQFIFQYYREEENGRGNFPPRFSGLQFPNYSSELNVNALELDDSALYLCASSWPGMNTEAFFGQGTRLTVV.

DNA for the CDR3: TGTGCCAGCAGCGTAGACAGTCCTAACTATGGCTACACCTTC. Its protein product is CASSVDSPNYGYTF. The chain links TRBV9 to TRBJ1-2, with no clear D. Germline CDR1 SGDLS, CDR2 YYNGEE. This CDR3 contains 14 residues. V lost 0 bases and J lost 0, with 6 bases in between.

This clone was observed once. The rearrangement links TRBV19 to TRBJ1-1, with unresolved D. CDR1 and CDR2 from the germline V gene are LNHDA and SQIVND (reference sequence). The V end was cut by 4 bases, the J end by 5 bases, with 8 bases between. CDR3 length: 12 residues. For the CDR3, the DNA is TGTGCCAGTAGTACGGGTAGGACTGAAGCTTTCTTT. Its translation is CASSTGRTEAFF.

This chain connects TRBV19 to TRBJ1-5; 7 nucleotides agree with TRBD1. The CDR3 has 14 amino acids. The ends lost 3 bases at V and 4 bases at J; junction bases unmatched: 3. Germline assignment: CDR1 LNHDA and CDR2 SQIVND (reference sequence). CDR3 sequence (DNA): TGTGCCAGTAGTATGGGACAGTTTAATCAGCCCCAGCATTTT. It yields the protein CASSMGQFNQPQHF.

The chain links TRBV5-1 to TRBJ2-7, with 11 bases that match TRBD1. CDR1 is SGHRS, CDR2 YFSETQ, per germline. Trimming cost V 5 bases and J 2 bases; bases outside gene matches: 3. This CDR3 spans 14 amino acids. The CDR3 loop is CASRGQGATYEQYF. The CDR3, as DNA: TGCGCCAGCAGAGGACAGGGGGCCACCTACGAGCAGTACTTC.

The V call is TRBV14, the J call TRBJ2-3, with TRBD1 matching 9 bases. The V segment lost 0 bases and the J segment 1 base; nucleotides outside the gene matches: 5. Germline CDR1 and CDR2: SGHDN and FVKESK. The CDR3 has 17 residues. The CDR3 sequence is CASSQDQWTGGTDTQYF. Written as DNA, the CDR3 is TGTGCCAGCAGCCAAGATCAATGGACAGGGGGCACAGATACGCAGTATTTT. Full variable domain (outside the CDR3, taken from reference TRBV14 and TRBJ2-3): EAGVTQFPSHSVIEKGQTVTLRCDPISGHDNLYWYRRVMGKEIKFLLHFVKESKQDESGMPNNRFLAERTGGTYSTLKVQPAELEDSGVYFCASSQDQWTGGTDTQYFGPGTRLTVL.

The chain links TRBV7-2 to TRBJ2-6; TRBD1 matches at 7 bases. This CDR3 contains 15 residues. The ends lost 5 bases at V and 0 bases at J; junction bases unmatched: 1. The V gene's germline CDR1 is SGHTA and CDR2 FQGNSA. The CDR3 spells CASSRDSSGANVLTF. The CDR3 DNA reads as TGTGCCAGCAGCAGGGACAGCTCTGGGGCCAACGTCCTGACTTTC.

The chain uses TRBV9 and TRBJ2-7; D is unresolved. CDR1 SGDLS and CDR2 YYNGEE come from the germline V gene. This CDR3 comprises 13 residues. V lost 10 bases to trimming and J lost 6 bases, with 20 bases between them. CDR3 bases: TGTGCCTCCAGTGCAGGATTCGGTCTCGAGCAGTACTTC. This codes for CASSAGFGLEQYF.

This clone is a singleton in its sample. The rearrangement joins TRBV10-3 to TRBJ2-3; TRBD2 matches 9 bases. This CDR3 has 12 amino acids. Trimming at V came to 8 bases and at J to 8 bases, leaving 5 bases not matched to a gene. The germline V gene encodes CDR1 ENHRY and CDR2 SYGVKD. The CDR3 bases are TGTGCCATCGAGAGCGGGGGGAGTACGCAGTATTTT. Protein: CAIESGGSTQYF.

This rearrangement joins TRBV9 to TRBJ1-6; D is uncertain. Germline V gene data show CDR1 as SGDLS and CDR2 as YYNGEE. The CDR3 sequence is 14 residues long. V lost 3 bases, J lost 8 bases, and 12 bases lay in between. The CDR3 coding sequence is TGTGCCAGCAGCGCCGGACTAGGCGATTCACCCCTCCACTTT. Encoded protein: CASSAGLGDSPLHF.

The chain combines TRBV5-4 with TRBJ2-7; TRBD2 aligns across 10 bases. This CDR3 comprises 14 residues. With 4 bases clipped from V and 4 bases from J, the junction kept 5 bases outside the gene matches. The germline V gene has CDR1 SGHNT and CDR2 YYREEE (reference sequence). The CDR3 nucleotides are TGTGCCAGCAGCAATAGCGGGAGGCTGTACGAGCAGTACTTC. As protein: CASSNSGRLYEQYF.

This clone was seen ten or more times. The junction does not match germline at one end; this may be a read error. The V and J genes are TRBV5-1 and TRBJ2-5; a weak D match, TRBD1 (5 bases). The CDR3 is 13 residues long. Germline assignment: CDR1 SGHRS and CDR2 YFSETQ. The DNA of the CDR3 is TGCGCCTGCAGAAGGGGTCTCCAAGAGACCCAGTACTTC. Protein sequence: CACRRGLQETQYF.

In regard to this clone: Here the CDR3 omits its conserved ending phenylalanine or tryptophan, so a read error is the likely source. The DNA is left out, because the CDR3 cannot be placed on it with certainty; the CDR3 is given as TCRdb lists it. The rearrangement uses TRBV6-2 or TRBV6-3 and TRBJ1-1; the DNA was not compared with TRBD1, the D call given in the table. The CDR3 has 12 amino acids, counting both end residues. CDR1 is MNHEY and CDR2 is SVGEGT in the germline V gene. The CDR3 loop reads CASSYSTEGVSY.

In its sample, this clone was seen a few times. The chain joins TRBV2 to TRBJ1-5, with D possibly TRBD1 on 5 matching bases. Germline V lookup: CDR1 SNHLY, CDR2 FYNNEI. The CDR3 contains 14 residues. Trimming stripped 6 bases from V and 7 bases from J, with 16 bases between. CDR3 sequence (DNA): TGTGCCAGCAGCGACGCGCGGGGGGGACAGCCCCAGCATTTT. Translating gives CASSDARGGQPQHF.

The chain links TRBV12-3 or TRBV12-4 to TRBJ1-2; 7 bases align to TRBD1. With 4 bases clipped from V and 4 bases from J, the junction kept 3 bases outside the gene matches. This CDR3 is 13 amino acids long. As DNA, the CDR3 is TGTGCCAGCAGTTGGCAGGGGGGCTATGGCTACACCTTC. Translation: CASSWQGGYGYTF.

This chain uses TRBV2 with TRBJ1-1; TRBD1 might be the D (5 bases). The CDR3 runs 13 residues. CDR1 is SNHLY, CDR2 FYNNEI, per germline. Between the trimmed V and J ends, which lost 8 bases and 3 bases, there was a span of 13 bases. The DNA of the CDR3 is TGTGCCAGCTGGGAGGGGACCTACACTGAAGCTTTCTTT. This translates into CASWEGTYTEAFF.

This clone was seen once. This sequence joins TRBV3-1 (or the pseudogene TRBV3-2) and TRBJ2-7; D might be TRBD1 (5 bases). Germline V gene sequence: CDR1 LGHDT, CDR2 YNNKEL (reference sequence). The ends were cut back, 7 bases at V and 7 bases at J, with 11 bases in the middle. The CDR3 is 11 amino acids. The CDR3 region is CASTRSGEQYF. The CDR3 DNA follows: TGTGCCAGCACCCGGTCAGGGGAGCAGTACTTC.

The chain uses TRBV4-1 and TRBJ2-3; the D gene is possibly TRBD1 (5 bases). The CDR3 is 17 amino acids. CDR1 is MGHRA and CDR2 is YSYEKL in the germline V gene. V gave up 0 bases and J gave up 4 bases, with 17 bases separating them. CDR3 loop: CASSQEKGITGSDTQYF. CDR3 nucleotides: TGCGCCAGCAGCCAAGAAAAGGGGATTACGGGCTCAGATACGCAGTATTTT.

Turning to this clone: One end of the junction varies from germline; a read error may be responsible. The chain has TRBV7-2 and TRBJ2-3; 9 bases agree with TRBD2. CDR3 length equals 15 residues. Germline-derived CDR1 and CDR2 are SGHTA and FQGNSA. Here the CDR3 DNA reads TGTGCCAGCAGCTTAGCCGGGACTAGCCTCCTACTAGCGGATTTT. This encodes CASSLAGTSLLLADF.

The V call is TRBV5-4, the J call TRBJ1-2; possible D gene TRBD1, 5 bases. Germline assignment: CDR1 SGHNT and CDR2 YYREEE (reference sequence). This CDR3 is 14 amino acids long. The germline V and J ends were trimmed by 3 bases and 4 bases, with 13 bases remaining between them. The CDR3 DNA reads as TGTGCCAGCAGCTCGGGACTGAGCCCCTATGGCTACACCTTC. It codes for CASSSGLSPYGYTF.

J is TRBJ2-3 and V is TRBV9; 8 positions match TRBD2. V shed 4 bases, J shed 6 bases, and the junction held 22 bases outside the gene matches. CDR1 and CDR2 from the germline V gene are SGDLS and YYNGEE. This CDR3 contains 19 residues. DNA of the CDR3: TGTGCCAGCAGCCGGTTCACGGGTAGCGGGACGGGGGGAGCGGATACGCAGTATTTT. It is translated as CASSRFTGSGTGGADTQYF.

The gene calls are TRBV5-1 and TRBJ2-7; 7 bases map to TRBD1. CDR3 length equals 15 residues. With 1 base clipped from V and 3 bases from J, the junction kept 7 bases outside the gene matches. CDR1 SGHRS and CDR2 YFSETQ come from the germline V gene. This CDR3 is CASSLSSTGVYEQYF. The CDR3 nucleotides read TGCGCCAGCAGCTTGTCCTCAACAGGGGTCTACGAGCAGTACTTC. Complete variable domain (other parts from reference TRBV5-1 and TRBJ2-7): KAGVTQTPRYLIKTRGQQVTLSCSPISGHRSVSWYQQTPGQGLQFLFEYFSETQRNKGNFPGRFSGRQFSNSRSEMNVSTLELGDSALYLCASSLSSTGVYEQYFGPGTRLTVT.